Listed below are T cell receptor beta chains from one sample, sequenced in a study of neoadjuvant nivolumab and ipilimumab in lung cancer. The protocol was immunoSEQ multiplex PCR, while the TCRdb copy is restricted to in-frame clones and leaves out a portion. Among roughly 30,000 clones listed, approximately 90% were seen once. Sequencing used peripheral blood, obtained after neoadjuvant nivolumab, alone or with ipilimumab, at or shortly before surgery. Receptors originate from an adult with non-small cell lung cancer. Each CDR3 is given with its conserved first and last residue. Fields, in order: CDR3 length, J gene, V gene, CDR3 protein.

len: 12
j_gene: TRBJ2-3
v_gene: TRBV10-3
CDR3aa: CAISGSTDTQYF

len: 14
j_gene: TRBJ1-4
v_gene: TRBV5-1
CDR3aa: CASSLRAINEKLFF

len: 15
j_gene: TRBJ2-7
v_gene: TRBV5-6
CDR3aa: CASRLRGDHSYEQYF

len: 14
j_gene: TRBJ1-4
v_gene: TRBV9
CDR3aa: CASSVAGTNEKLFF

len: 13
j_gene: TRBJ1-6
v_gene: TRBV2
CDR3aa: CASRPGSGSPLHF

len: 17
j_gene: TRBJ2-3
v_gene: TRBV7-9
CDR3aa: CASSSARTSGGTDTQYF

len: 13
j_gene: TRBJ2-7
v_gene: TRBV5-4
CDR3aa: CASSIRTVGEQYF

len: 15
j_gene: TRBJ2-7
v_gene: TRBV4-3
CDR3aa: CASSQEQGISYEQYF

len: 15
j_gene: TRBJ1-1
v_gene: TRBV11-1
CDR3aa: CASSREGQMNTEAFF

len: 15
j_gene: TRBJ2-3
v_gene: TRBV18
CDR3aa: CASSPGTGDRDTQYF

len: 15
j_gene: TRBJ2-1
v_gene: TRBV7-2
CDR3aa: CASSLGLAGNNEQFF

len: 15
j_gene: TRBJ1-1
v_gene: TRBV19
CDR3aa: CASMPPQGHFAEAFF

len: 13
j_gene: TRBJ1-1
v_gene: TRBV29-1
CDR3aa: CSAQGPWDTEAFF

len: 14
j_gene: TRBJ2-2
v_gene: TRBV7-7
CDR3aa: CASSQTANTGELFF

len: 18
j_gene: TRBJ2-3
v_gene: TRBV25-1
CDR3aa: CASSESASGRRSTDTQYF

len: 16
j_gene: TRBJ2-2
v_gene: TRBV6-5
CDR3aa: CASSYPNFPNTGELFF

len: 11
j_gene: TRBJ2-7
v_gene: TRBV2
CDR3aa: CASSLSSEQYF

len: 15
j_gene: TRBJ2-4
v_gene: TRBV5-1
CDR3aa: CASSPGGPSKNIQYF

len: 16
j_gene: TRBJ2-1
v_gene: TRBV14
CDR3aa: CASSQDGGASYNEQFF

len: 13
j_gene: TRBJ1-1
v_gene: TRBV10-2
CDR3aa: CASTGQEWTEAFF

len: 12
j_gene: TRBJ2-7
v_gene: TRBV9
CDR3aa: CASSDLGDEQYF

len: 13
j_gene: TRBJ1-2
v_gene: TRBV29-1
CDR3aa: CSVDRVGNYGYTF

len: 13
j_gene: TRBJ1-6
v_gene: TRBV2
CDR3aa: CASSANRNSPLHF

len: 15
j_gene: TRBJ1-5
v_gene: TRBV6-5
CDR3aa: CASSYSQDSNQPQHF

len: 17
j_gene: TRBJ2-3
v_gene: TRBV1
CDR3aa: CTSSQVELARSTDTQYF

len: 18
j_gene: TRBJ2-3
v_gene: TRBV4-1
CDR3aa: CASSQETSGASSTDTQYF

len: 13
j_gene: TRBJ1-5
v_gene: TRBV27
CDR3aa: CASSQTGGGPQHF

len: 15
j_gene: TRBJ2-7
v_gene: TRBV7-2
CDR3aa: CASSRGQGLPYEQYF

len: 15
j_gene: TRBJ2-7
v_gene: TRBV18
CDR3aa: CASSLGTASGGEQYF

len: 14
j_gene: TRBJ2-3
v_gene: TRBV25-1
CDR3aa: CASSESLGTDTQYF

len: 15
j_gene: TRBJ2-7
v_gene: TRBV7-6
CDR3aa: CASSLHVSGSYEQYF

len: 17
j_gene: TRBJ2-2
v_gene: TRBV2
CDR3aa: CASRMSIRDRGSGELFF

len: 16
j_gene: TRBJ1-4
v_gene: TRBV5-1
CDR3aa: CASSLVGQGHNEKLFF

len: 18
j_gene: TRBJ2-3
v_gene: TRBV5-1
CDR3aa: CASSLVTSLFSSTDTQYF

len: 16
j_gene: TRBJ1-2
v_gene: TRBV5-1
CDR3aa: CASSSPDSFTNYGYTF

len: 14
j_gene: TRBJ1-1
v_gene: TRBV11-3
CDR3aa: CASSAHRENTEAFF

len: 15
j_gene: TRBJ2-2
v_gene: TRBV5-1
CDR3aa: CASSLDTGITGELFF

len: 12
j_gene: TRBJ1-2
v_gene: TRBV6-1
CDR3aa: CASSVIHYGYTF

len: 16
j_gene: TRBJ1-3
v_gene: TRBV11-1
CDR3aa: CARTTRGREAGNTIYF

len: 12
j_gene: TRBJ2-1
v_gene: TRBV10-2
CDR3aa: CASSESLGLRFF

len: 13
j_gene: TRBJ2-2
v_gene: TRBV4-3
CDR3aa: CASGIWEDGELFF

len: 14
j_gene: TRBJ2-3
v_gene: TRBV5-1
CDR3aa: CASSLDGGEGTQYF

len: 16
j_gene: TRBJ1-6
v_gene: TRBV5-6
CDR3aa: CASSLGGGGLDSPLHF

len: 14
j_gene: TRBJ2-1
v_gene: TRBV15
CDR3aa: CATSRGLAGVGQFF

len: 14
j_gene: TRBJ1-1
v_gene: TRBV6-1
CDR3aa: CASSAGQASLEAFF

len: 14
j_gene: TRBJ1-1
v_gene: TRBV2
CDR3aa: CASSNLGGNTEAFF

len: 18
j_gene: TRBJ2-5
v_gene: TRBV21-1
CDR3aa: CASSKGGDRSTDQETQYF

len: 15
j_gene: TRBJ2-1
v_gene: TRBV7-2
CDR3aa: CASSLSGVLRNEQFF

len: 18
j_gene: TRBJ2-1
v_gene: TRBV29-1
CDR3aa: CSATRRTSGATSYNEQFF

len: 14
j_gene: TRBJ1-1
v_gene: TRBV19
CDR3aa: CASSIGWKNTEAFF

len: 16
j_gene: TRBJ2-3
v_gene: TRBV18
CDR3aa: CASSPTSGEVGDTQYF

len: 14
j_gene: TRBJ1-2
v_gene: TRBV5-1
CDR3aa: CASSFGMGASGYTF

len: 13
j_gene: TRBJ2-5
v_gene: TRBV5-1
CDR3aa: CASSWRGAETQYF

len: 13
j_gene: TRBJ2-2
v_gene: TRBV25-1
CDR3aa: CASSEPNTGELFF

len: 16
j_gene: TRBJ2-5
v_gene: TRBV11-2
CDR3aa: CASSLGRTSEGETQYF

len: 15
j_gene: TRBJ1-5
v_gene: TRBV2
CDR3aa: CASRAGVGIDQPQHF

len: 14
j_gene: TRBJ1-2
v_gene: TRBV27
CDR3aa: CASSAGTGFYGYTF

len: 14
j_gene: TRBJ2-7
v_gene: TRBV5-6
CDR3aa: CASSRYRDSYEQYF

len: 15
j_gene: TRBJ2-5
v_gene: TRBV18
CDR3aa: CASSPIGRPQETQYF